This T cell receptor (beta chain) was found in a study of OX40 agonist ivuxolimab in advanced cancers. As for the study in general: Patients were treated with intravenous ivuxolimab, dosed at 0.01 to 10 mg/kg and infused every 2 weeks. Patients enrolled in dose escalation were diagnosed with hepatocellular carcinoma, melanoma, renal cell or head and neck cancer. Partial responses were achieved by three patients: one hepatocellular carcinoma, two cutaneous melanoma.

TCRdb keeps only in-frame clones here, not all; method: immunoSEQ multiplex PCR. The sample yields about 64,000 clones, 80% to 90% seen once. Patients were ruled out by autoimmune disease history or systemic immunosuppression. V was pared by 0 bases and J by 1 base, with 12 bases between. Per germline, CDR1 SEHNR and CDR2 FQNEAQ (reference sequence). The length of the CDR3 is 17 residues. The chain recombines TRBV7-9 with TRBJ2-2; D gene ambiguous. The specimen was CD4+ or CD8+ T cells sorted from blood, collected in a trial of the OX40 agonist ivuxolimab. This receptor was identified in an adult with an advanced solid tumor such as melanoma, head and neck, liver or kidney cancer. The CDR3 nucleotides read TGTGCCAGCAGCTTAGCGATGCTGGCCGAGAACACCGGGGAGCTGTTTTTT. Its translation: CASSLAMLAENTGELFF. Supplemented by reference TRBV7-9 and TRBJ2-2, the full variable domain reads DTGVSQNPRHKITKRGQNVTFRCDPISEHNRLYWYRQTLGQGPEFLTYFQNEAQLEKSRLLSDRFSAERPKGSFSTLEIQRTEQGDSAMYLCASSLAMLAENTGELFFGEGSRLTVL.